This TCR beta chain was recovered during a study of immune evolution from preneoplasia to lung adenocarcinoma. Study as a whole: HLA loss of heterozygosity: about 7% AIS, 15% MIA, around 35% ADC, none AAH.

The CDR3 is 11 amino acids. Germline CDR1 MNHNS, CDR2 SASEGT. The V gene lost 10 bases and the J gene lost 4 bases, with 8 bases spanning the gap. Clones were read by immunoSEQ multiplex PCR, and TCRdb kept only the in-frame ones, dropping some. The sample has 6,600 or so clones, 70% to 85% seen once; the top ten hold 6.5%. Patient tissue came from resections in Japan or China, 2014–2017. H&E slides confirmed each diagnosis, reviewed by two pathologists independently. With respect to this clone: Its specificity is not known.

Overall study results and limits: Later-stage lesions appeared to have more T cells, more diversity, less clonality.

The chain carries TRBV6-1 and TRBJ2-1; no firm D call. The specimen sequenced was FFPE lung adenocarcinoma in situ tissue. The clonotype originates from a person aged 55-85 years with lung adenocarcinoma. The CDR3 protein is CATSLYNEQFF. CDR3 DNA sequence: TGTGCCACCTCACTATACAATGAGCAGTTCTTC.